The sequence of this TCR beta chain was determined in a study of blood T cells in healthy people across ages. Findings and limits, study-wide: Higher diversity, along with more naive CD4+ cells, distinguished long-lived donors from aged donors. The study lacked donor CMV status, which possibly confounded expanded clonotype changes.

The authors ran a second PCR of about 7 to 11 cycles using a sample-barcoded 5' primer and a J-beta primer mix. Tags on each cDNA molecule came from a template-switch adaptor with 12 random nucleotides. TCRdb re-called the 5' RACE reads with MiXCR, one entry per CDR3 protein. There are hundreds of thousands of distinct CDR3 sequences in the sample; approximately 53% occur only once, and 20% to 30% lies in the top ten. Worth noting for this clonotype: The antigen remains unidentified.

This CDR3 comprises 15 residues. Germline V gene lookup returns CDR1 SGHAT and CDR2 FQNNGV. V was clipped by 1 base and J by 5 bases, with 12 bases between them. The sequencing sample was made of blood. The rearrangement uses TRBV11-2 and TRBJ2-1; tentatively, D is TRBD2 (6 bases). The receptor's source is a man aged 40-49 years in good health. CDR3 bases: TGTGCCAGCAGCTTAGTAGATAGCGGACACAATGAGCAGTTCTTC. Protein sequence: CASSLVDSGHNEQFF.